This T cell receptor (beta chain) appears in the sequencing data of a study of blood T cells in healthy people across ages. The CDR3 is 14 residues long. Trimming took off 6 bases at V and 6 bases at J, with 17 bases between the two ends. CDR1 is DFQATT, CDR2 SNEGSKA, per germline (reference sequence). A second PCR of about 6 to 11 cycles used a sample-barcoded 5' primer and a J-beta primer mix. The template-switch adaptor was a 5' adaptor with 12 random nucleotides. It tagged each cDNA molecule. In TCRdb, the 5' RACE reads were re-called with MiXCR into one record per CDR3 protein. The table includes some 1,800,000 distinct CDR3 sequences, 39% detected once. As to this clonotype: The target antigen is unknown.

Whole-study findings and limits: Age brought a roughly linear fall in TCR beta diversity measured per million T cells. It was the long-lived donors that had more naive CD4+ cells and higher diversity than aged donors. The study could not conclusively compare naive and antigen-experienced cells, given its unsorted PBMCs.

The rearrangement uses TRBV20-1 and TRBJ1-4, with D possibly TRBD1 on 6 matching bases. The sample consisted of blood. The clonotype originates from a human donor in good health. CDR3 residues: CSAHRDEGDEKLFF. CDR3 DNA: TGCAGTGCGCACAGGGATGAGGGGGATGAAAAACTGTTTTTT.